A single sample is the source of the 5 T cell receptor beta chains below, sequenced in a study of T-cell memory formation after mild COVID-19. MiXCR, applied by TCRdb to the 5' RACE reads, yields one record per CDR3 protein. The data hold over 10,000 distinct CDR3 sequences, with roughly 14% observed a single time. Sequenced material: PBMCs or a T cell subset sorted from them (not recorded which). Receptors were obtained from a man between 18 and 29 years old who had mild COVID-19 (a few samples of this study predate the infection). Cell type and time point are not known.

At least ten counts were recorded for this clonotype. The CDR3, as DNA: TGTGCCAGCAGTTTCACAGGTTACGTCGGGGAGCTGTTTTTT. Its protein is CASSFTGYVGELFF. The chain uses TRBV28 and TRBJ2-2, with D perhaps matching TRBD1 (5 bases). There are 14 residues in the CDR3. Germline assignment: CDR1 MDHEN and CDR2 SYDVKM. V dropped 3 bases and J dropped 7 bases, with 12 bases sitting between them.

The chain combines TRBV6-5 with TRBJ2-2, with D possibly matching TRBD1 (6 bases). V was cut by 7 bases and J by 6 bases, with 15 bases left in between. The CDR3 loop spans 14 amino acids. In germline, CDR1 is MNHEY, CDR2 SVGAGI. The CDR3 region is CASTQGKGAGELFF. CDR3 sequence (DNA): TGTGCCAGCACCCAGGGGAAAGGAGCCGGGGAGCTGTTTTTT.

This clonotype was picked up a small number of times. J is TRBJ1-1 and V is TRBV20-1; D gene unclear. CDR1 is DFQATT, CDR2 SNEGSKA, per germline (reference sequence). The CDR3 length is 12 residues. V dropped 6 bases and J dropped 1 base, with 9 bases sitting between them. The CDR3 protein is CSANKGNTEAFF. The CDR3 nucleotides read TGCAGTGCCAACAAGGGGAACACTGAAGCTTTCTTT.

This clonotype was seen repeatedly, ten times or more. The CDR3 DNA is TGCGCCAGCAGCTTCCGAGACAGGCTCCAAGAGACCCAGTACTTC. Protein product: CASSFRDRLQETQYF. V usage is TRBV5-1 and J usage is TRBJ2-5, with D possibly matching TRBD1 (6 bases). V was cut by 2 bases and J by 1 base, with 12 bases left in between. This CDR3 region has 15 residues. Germline V gene data show CDR1 as SGHRS and CDR2 as YFSETQ.

This sequence joins TRBV5-1 and TRBJ1-2; D is ambiguous. Looked up from germline, CDR1 is SGHRS and CDR2 is YFSETQ. Trimming cost V 6 bases and J 2 bases, with 11 bases left between them. The CDR3 totals 13 residues. In DNA, the CDR3 is TGCGCCAGCAAAACCGGATTGAACTATGGCTACACCTTC. Encoded protein: CASKTGLNYGYTF.